These 26 T cell receptor beta chains were sequenced from one sample in a study of T-cell reconstitution after alpha-beta-depleted transplantation in children. The TCRbeta library incorporated unique molecular identifiers. TCRdb ran MiXCR on the PCR reads and lists one entry per CDR3 protein. Among 550,000 to 600,000 distinct CDR3 sequences listed, more than 20% were seen once. The material sequenced was PBMCs, mostly from graft donor cells, taken 360 days after TCRalphabeta/CD19-depleted stem cell transplant. Receptors originate from a boy younger than two who had a stem cell transplant for acute myeloid leukemia, so the T cells may come from the graft donor.

The chain has TRBV20-1 and TRBJ1-1, with D possibly TRBD1 on 6 matching bases. V lost 1 base, J lost 1 base, and 16 bases lay in between. CDR3 size: 16 residues. CDR1 is DFQATT and CDR2 is SNEGSKA in the germline V gene (reference sequence). The CDR3: CSARVGGGRKNTEAFF. CDR3 coding DNA: TGCAGTGCTAGAGTTGGCGGGGGCAGGAAGAACACTGAAGCTTTCTTT.

In its sample, this clonotype was seen many times. The chain recombines TRBV4-1 with TRBJ2-4; D is undetermined. From germline, CDR1 is MGHRA and CDR2 YSYEKL. Trimming removed 6 bases from V and 0 bases from J, with 12 bases in between. The CDR3 spans 15 residues. The DNA for the CDR3 is TGCGCCAGCAGTCCATTAGGGTTAGCCAAAAACATTCAGTACTTC. Translated, it gives CASSPLGLAKNIQYF.

The gene calls are TRBV24-1 and TRBJ1-2, with a possible D match to TRBD1 (5 bases). The CDR3 has 14 residues. The germline gives CDR1 KGHDR, CDR2 SFDVKD. Trimming cost V 2 bases and J 0 bases, with 6 bases left between them. CDR3 nucleotide sequence: TGTGCCACCAGTGATTGGGACTCTAACTATGGCTACACCTTC. Its translation is CATSDWDSNYGYTF.

The rearrangement joins TRBV20-1 to TRBJ1-4, with D possibly TRBD1 on 5 matching bases. CDR3 length equals 12 residues. The germline V gene encodes CDR1 DFQATT and CDR2 SNEGSKA (reference sequence). V was clipped by 8 bases and J by 8 bases, with 15 bases between them. The chain's CDR3 is CSPSDSKEKLFF. CDR3 sequence (DNA): TGCAGTCCATCCGACAGCAAGGAAAAACTGTTTTTT.

This clonotype was observed many times. The chain uses TRBV5-1 and TRBJ2-7, with D maybe TRBD2 (7 bases). The germline gives CDR1 SGHRS, CDR2 YFSETQ. The CDR3 length is 14 residues. The V end lost 2 bases, the J end lost 5 bases, and 14 bases lay between the germline ends. CDR3 amino acids: CASSFESGGDEQYV. The DNA for the CDR3 is TGCGCCAGCAGCTTTGAGTCGGGGGGCGACGAGCAGTACGTC.

J is TRBJ1-1 and V is TRBV27; D unclear. From germline, CDR1 is MNHEY and CDR2 SMNVEV (reference sequence). This CDR3 contains 17 residues. Between the trimmed V and J ends, which lost 3 bases and 8 bases, there was a span of 25 bases. CDR3 residues: CASSFGPVVGRSSEAFF. The CDR3 DNA reads as TGTGCCAGCAGTTTCGGGCCTGTGGTAGGCAGGAGCTCCGAAGCTTTCTTT.

The chain is built from TRBV24-1 and TRBJ2-3; 8 bases are a match to TRBD2. This CDR3 comprises 14 residues. The V and J ends lost 4 bases and 5 bases, in that order; junction bases with no gene match: 4. Germline CDR1 is KGHDR and CDR2 is SFDVKD. The CDR3, as DNA: TGTGCCACCAGTGAGGCGGGGGGCCGAGATACGCAGTATTTT. Residues: CATSEAGGRDTQYF.

The chain recombines TRBV7-2 with TRBJ1-3; D gene uncertain. Per the germline V gene, CDR1 is SGHTA and CDR2 is FQGNSA. The ends were cut back, 3 bases at V and 4 bases at J, with 4 bases in the middle. The CDR3 is made up of 12 amino acids. CDR3 DNA: TGTGCCAGCAGCTTTGTAGGAAACACCATATATTTT. Translation gives CASSFVGNTIYF.

This clonotype was counted a few times. The chain links TRBV10-3 to TRBJ2-3; 7 bases line up with TRBD1. The CDR3 runs to 13 residues. Germline V gene data show CDR1 as ENHRY and CDR2 as SYGVKD. V shed 4 bases and J 4 bases; nucleotides not matched to a gene: 2. The CDR3 DNA reads as TGTGCCATCAGTGGAAGGGGGCCAGATACGCAGTATTTT. Its protein is CAISGRGPDTQYF.

The chain joins TRBV5-5 to TRBJ2-4; 14 nucleotides match TRBD2. With V trimmed by 4 bases and J by 6 bases, 6 bases remained unmatched. Germline CDR1 and CDR2: SGHKS and YYEKEE (reference sequence). CDR3 length equals 16 residues. CDR3 nucleotides: TGTGCCAGCAGCCAAGGGACTAGCGGGGGTCCAAACATTCAGTACTTC. Translated, it gives CASSQGTSGGPNIQYF. Based on the CDR3 plus reference TRBV5-5 and TRBJ2-4, the full variable domain is DAGVTQSPTHLIKTRGQQVTLRCSPISGHKSVSWYQQVLGQGPQFIFQYYEKEERGRGNFPDRFSARQFPNYSSELNVNALLLGDSALYLCASSQGTSGGPNIQYFGAGTRLSVL.

This clonotype was counted ten times or more. The chain joins TRBV7-8 to TRBJ1-1; D is perhaps TRBD1 (6 bases). Germline V gene data show CDR1 as SGHVS and CDR2 as FQNEAQ. The CDR3 is 15 amino acids. V was trimmed by 4 bases and J by 0 bases, leaving 12 bases between them. In nucleotides, the CDR3 is TGTGCCAGCAGCTCGGAACAGGGTCTGAACACTGAAGCTTTCTTT. It translates to CASSSEQGLNTEAFF.

The chain uses TRBV20-1 and TRBJ2-2; a weak D match, TRBD2 (6 bases). The germline V and J ends were trimmed by 5 bases and 5 bases, with 6 bases remaining between them. In germline, CDR1 is DFQATT, CDR2 SNEGSKA (reference sequence). The CDR3 loop spans 11 amino acids. The CDR3 loop is CSAAGTGELFF. CDR3 coding DNA: TGCAGTGCTGCGGGGACCGGGGAGCTGTTTTTT.

The rearrangement joins TRBV2 to TRBJ1-5; TRBD1 is a possible D gene (5 bases). In germline, CDR1 is SNHLY, CDR2 FYNNEI. The V end lost 2 bases, the J end lost 6 bases, and 20 bases lay between the germline ends. There are 17 residues in the CDR3. The chain's CDR3 is CASSESAGPLGGQPQHF. The CDR3 DNA is TGTGCCAGCAGTGAATCGGCAGGGCCCCTCGGAGGTCAGCCCCAGCATTTT.

This clonotype was found many times. J is TRBJ2-7 and V is TRBV20-1; D is perhaps TRBD1 or TRBD2 (5 bases each). The germline CDR1 and CDR2 sequences are DFQATT and SNEGSKA (reference sequence). This CDR3 spans 12 amino acids. V was clipped by 5 bases and J by 4 bases, with 12 bases between them. The CDR3 loop is CSAFRDGYEQYF. The CDR3 DNA is TGCAGTGCTTTCCGGGACGGGTACGAGCAGTACTTC.

This clonotype was observed a single time. The chain recombines TRBV4-1 with TRBJ2-5; D gene uncertain. V was pared by 2 bases and J by 5 bases, with 12 bases between. Per the germline V gene, CDR1 is MGHRA and CDR2 is YSYEKL. This CDR3 comprises 14 residues. The CDR3 is CASSQWMYGETQYF. In DNA form, the CDR3 reads TGCGCCAGCAGCCAATGGATGTACGGTGAGACCCAGTACTTC.

This clonotype was seen at least ten times. This sequence joins TRBV20-1 and TRBJ2-7; no clear D. CDR3 length: 13 amino acids. Germline lookup yields CDR1 DFQATT and CDR2 SNEGSKA (reference sequence). V was trimmed by 3 bases and J by 4 bases, leaving 13 bases between them. CDR3 amino acids: CSARGVASYEQYF. The CDR3 nucleotides are TGCAGTGCTAGGGGCGTCGCCTCGTACGAGCAGTACTTC.

J is TRBJ1-2 and V is TRBV7-9; D might be TRBD1 (5 bases). The CDR3 contains 16 residues. CDR1 is SEHNR and CDR2 is FQNEAQ in the germline V gene (reference sequence). The ends were cut back, 9 bases at V and 2 bases at J, with 22 bases in the middle. In DNA, the CDR3 is TGTGCCAGGGGCCCCGAGCCGGGGCGAGCGAACTATGGCTACACCTTC. It translates to CARGPEPGRANYGYTF.

As for this clonotype: One base away lies a much larger clone, so this may be a sequencing read error. The J gene is TRBJ1-5, the V gene TRBV28; tentatively, D is TRBD1 (6 bases). This CDR3 comprises 15 residues. V lost 4 bases and J lost 11, with 21 bases in between. Germline assignment: CDR1 MDHEN and CDR2 SYDVKM. The CDR3 bases are TGTGCCAGCAGTTCGACCCAGGGCTGGGGGCAGACCCAGCATTTT. Encoded protein: CASSSTQGWGQTQHF.

The chain has TRBV6-1 and TRBJ1-1; no clear D gene. The CDR3 is made up of 15 amino acids. Germline V gives CDR1 MNHNS, CDR2 SASEGT. Trimming left V 5 bases short and J 1 base short, with 14 bases between. CDR3 sequence (DNA): TGTGCCAGCAGTCTTGGACGTCTGGGGAACACTGAAGCTTTCTTT. Translating gives CASSLGRLGNTEAFF.

In this sample, this clonotype turned up once. The chain links TRBV20-1 to TRBJ2-3; D may match TRBD1 or TRBD2 (5 bases each). Per the germline V gene, CDR1 is DFQATT and CDR2 is SNEGSKA (reference sequence). V was shortened by 0 bases and J by 4 bases, with 8 bases between the two germline ends. CDR3 length: 13 amino acids. CDR3 sequence reads: CSARDWGSDTQYF. The CDR3 DNA sequence: TGCAGTGCTAGAGATTGGGGGTCAGATACGCAGTATTTT.

This clonotype appeared a few times. The chain recombines TRBV28 with TRBJ1-1, with 12 bases that match TRBD1. Germline trimming cut 6 bases from V and 10 bases from J; bases unmatched to any gene: 15. CDR1 is MDHEN, CDR2 SYDVKM, per germline. The length of the CDR3 is 16 residues. The CDR3 loop is CASRAGTGGARVAAFF. CDR3 in DNA: TGTGCCAGCAGGGCCGGGACAGGGGGCGCACGGGTAGCAGCTTTCTTT.

The sample holds a few counts of this clonotype. The V call is TRBV20-1, the J call TRBJ2-1; maybe TRBD2 (7 bases). This CDR3 has 14 residues. Germline assignment: CDR1 DFQATT and CDR2 SNEGSKA (reference sequence). Trimming removed 6 bases at V and 7 bases at J, with 19 bases between. CDR3 residues: CSAGRGAGGNEQFF. CDR3 sequence (DNA): TGCAGTGCGGGACGGGGGGCCGGCGGTAATGAGCAGTTCTTC.

The chain employs TRBV24-1 and TRBJ2-3; D is perhaps TRBD1 (7 bases). The length of the CDR3 is 16 residues. Germline V CDR1 and CDR2: KGHDR, SFDVKD. Between the trimmed V and J ends, which lost 4 bases and 3 bases, there was a span of 16 bases. The CDR3 region is CATSERGGTVTDTQYF. The CDR3 coding sequence is TGTGCCACCAGTGAGCGAGGAGGGACAGTAACAGATACGCAGTATTTT.

The chain combines TRBV4-3 with TRBJ2-1; TRBD1 matches at 7 bases. The CDR3 runs 17 residues. The germline V gene encodes CDR1 LGHNA and CDR2 YSLEER. V lost 2 bases and J lost 0; bases outside the gene matches: 7. CDR3 loop: CASSQLPGQSSYNEQFF. The DNA of the CDR3 is TGCGCCAGCAGCCAACTTCCGGGACAGAGCTCCTACAATGAGCAGTTCTTC.

As concerns this clonotype: A much larger clone lies one base from this, so it may be a read error. The chain has TRBV12-3 or TRBV12-4 and TRBJ1-1, with 7 bases fitting TRBD1. V dropped 7 bases and J dropped 6; count of bases not matched to a gene: 8. This CDR3 spans 13 amino acids. Written as DNA, the CDR3 is TGTGCCAGCACCCCCACAGGGGTTCCTGAAGCTTTCTTT. Translation: CASTPTGVPEAFF.

The CDR3 is CASSRSGPTDTQYF. CDR3 nucleotide sequence: TGTGCCAGCAGCCGATCCGGGCCCACAGATACGCAGTATTTT. The J gene is TRBJ2-3, the V gene TRBV11-2; D gene ambiguous. CDR1 and CDR2 (germline): SGHAT, FQNNGV. Trimming removed 5 bases from V and 2 bases from J, with 11 bases in between. This CDR3 comprises 14 residues.